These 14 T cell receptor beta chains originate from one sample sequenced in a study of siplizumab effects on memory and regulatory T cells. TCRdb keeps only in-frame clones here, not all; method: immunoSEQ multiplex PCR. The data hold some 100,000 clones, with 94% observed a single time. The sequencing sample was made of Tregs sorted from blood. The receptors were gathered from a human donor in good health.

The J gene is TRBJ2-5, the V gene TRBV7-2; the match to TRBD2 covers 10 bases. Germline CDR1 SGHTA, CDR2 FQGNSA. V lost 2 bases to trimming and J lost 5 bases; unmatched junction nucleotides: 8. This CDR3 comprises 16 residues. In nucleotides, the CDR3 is TGTGCCAGCAGCTTATCGTCCAGCGGGAGGGGGGAGACCCAGTACTTC. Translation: CASSLSSSGRGETQYF.

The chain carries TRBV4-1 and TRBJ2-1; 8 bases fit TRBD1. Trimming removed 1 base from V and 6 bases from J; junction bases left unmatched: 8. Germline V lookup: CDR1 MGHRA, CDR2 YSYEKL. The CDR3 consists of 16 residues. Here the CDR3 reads CASSQGQGNIFNEQFF. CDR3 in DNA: TGCGCCAGCAGCCAAGGACAGGGGAATATTTTCAATGAGCAGTTCTTC.

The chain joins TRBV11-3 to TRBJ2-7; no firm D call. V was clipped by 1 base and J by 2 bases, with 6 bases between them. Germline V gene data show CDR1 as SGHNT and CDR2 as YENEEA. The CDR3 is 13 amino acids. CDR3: CASSLGSTYEQYF. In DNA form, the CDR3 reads TGTGCCAGCAGCTTAGGTAGTACCTACGAGCAGTACTTC. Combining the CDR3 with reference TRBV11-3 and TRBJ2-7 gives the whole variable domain EAGVVQSPRYKIIEKKQPVAFWCNPISGHNTLYWYLQNLGQGPELLIRYENEEAVDDSQLPKDRFSAERLKGVDSTLKIQPAELGDSAVYLCASSLGSTYEQYFGPGTRLTVT.

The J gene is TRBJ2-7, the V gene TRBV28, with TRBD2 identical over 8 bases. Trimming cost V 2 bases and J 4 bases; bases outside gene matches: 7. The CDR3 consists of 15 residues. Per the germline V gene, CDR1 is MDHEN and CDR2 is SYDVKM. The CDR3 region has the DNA TGTGCCAGCAGTTTAACGGGACTAGTGGGTTACGAGCAGTACTTC. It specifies CASSLTGLVGYEQYF.

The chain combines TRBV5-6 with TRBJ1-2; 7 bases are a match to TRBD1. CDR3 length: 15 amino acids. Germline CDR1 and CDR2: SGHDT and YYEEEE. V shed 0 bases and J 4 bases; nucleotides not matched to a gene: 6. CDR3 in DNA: TGTGCCAGCAGCTTGGAACCGGGACAGATCTATGGCTACACCTTC. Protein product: CASSLEPGQIYGYTF.

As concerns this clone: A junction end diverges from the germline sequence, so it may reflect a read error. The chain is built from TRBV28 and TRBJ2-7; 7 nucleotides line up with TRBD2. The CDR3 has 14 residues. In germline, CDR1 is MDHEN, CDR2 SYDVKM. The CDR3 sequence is CAGSFWGRADVQYF. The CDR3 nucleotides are TGTGCCGGCAGTTTTTGGGGGAGGGCCGACGTGCAGTACTTC.

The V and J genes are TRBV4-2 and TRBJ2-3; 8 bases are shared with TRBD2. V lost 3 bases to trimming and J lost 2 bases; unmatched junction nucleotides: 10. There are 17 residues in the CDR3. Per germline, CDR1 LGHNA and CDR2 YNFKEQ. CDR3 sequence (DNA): TGTGCCAGCAGCCATGGTCTAGCGGGCCTAGACACAGATACGCAGTATTTT. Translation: CASSHGLAGLDTDTQYF.

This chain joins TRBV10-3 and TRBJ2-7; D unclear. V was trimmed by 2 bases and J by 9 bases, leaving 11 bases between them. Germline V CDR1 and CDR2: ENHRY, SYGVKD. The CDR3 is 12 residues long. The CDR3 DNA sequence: TGTGCCATCAGTGAGGCCTTGAGTAGGCAGTACTTC. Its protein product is CAISEALSRQYF.

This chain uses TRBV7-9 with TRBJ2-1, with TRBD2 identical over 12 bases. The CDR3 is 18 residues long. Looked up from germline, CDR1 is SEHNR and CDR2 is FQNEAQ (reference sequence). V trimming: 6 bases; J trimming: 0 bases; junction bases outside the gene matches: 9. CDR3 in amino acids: CASRTSGSPWASYNEQFF. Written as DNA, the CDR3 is TGTGCCAGCAGGACTAGCGGGAGCCCCTGGGCCTCCTACAATGAGCAGTTCTTC.

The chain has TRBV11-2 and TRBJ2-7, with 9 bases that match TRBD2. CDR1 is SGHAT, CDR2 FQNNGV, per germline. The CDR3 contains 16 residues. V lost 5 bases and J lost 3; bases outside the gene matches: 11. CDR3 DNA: TGTGCCAGCAGCCAAGAGTGGGGACTAGCATTCTACGAGCAGTACTTC. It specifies CASSQEWGLAFYEQYF.

The CDR3 coding sequence is TGTGCCAGTAGAGAGGCCGTCTATGGCTACACCTTC. It specifies CASREAVYGYTF. V is TRBV19 and J is TRBJ1-2; D is unclear. This CDR3 region has 12 residues. The germline gives CDR1 LNHDA, CDR2 SQIVND (reference sequence). V dropped 6 bases and J dropped 4 bases, with 9 bases sitting between them.

DNA for the CDR3: TGCGCCAGCAGTCTACAGGGCTTGTCCACAGATACGCAGTATTTT. It is translated as CASSLQGLSTDTQYF. The chain has TRBV10-2 and TRBJ2-3; possibly TRBD1 for D (6 bases). V was clipped by 5 bases and J by 2 bases, with 14 bases between them. The germline gives CDR1 WSHSY, CDR2 SAAADI. The CDR3 contains 15 residues.

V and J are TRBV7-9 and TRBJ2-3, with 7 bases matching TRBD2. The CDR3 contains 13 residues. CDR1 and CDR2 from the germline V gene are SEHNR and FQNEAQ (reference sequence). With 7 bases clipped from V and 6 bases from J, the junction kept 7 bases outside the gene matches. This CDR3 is CASKRDFVDTQYF. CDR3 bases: TGTGCCAGCAAGCGGGATTTTGTGGATACGCAGTATTTT.

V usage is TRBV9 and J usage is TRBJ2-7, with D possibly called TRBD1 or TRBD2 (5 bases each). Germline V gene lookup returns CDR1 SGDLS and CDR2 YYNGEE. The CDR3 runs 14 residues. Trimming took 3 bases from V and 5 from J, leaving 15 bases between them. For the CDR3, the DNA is TGTGCCAGCAGCGCCAGGAAAATGGGGGACGAGCAGTACTTC. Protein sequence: CASSARKMGDEQYF.